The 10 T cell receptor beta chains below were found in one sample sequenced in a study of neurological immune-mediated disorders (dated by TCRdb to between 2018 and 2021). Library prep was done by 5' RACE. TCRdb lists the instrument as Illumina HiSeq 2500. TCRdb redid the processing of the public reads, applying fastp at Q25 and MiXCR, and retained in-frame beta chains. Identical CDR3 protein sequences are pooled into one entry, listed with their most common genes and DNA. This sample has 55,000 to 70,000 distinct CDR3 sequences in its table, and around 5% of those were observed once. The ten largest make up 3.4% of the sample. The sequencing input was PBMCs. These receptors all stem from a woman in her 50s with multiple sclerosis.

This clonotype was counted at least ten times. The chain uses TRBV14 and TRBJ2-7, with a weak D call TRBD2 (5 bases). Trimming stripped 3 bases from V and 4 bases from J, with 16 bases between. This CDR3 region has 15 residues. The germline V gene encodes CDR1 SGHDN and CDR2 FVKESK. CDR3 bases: TGTGCCAGCAGCCATCGGAGGAGATCCGAATACGAGCAGTACGTC. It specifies CASSHRRRSEYEQYV.

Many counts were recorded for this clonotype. The CDR3, as DNA: TGCGCCAGCAGCTTGGTGGGACAGTTATACACAGATACGCAGTATTTT. This sequence encodes CASSLVGQLYTDTQYF. The chain uses TRBV5-1 and TRBJ2-3; 7 positions match TRBD1. Germline trimming cut 0 bases from V and 2 bases from J; bases unmatched to any gene: 6. The CDR3 contains 16 residues. The germline V gene has CDR1 SGHRS and CDR2 YFSETQ.

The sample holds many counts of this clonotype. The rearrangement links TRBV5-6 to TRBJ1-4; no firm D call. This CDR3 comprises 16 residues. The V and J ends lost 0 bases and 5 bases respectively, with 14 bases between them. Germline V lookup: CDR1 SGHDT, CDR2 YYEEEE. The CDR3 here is CASSLGPDGRNEKLFF. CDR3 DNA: TGTGCCAGCAGCTTGGGGCCGGACGGAAGGAATGAAAAACTGTTTTTT.

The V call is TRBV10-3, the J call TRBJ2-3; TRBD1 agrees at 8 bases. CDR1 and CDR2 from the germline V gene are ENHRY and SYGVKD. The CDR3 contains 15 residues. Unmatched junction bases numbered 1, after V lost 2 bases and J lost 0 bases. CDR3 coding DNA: TGTGCCATCAGTGAGACAGGGGGTAGCACAGATACGCAGTATTTT. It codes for CAISETGGSTDTQYF.

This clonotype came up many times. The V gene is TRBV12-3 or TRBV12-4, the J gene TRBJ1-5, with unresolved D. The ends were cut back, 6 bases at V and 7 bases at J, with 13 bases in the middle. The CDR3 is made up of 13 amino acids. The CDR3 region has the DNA TGTGCCAGCAGGCCGCGGGAGGAGCAGCCCCAGCATTTT. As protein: CASRPREEQPQHF.

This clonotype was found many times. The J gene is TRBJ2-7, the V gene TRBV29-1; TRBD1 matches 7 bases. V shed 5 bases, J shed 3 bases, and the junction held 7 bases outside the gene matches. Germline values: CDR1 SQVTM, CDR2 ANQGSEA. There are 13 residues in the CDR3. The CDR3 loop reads CSVMGDSYYEQYF. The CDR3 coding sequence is TGCAGCGTTATGGGGGACAGCTACTACGAGCAGTACTTC.

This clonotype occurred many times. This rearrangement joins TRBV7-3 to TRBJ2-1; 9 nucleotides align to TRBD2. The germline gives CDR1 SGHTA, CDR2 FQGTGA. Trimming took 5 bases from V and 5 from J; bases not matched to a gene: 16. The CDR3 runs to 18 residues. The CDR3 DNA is TGTGCCAGCAGCCGTGCTCCTGCTGGGACTAGCCGTAACAATGAGCAGTTCTTC. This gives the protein CASSRAPAGTSRNNEQFF.

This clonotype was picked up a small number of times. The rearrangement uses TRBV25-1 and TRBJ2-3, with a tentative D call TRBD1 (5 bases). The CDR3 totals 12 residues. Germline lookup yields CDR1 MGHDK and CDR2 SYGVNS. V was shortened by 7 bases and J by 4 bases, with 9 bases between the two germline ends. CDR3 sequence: CASNQGPDTQYF. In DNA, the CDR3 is TGTGCCAGCAATCAGGGCCCAGATACGCAGTATTTT.

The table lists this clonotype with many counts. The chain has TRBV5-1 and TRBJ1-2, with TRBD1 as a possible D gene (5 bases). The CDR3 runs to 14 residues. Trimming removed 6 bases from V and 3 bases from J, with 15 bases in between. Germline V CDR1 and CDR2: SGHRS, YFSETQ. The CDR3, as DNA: TGCGCCAGCACCGACTCCGCGGGGGACTATGGCTACACCTTC. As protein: CASTDSAGDYGYTF.

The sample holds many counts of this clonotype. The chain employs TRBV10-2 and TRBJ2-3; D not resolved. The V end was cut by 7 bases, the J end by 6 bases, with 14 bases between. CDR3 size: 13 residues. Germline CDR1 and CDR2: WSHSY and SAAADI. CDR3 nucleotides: TGCGCCAGCATCCCGACTCCTACGGATACGCAGTATTTT. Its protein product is CASIPTPTDTQYF.